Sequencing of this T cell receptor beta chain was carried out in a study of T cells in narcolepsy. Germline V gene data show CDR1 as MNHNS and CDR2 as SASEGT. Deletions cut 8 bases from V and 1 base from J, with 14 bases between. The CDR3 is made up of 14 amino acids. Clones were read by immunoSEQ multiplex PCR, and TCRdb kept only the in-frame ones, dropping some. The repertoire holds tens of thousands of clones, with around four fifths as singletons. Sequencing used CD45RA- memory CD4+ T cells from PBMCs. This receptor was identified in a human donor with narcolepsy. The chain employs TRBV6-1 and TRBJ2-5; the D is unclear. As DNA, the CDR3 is TGTGCCAGCGGAGCAGTCATCGCCCAAGAGACCCAGTACTTC. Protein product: CASGAVIAQETQYF.